One sample yielded the 26 T cell receptor beta chains listed below, sequenced in a study of CD8+CD57+ T cells in acquired aplastic anemia. Profiling of TCR beta VDJ combinations and CDR3 sequences used genomic DNA as template. MiXCR, run by TCRdb on the reads, gives a single entry per CDR3 protein. The table shows about 180,000 distinct CDR3 sequences, with 48% occurring only once. The authors sequenced patients whose flow cytometry had shown CD8+CD57+ cell expansion. Input material: sorted CD4+, CD8+, or CD8+CD57+ T cells (not recorded which) from PBMCs. The origin of the receptors is a human donor with aplastic anemia.

This clonotype was detected ten times or more. The chain couples TRBV9 to TRBJ2-7, with 10 bases aligning to TRBD1. The ends lost 3 bases at V and 5 bases at J; junction bases unmatched: 11. CDR1 SGDLS and CDR2 YYNGEE come from the germline V gene. There are 16 residues in the CDR3. The CDR3 DNA reads TGTGCCAGCAGCGCCGCGAGACAGGGGGCCTTCAACGAGCAGTACTTC. Amino acid sequence: CASSAARQGAFNEQYF. The complete variable domain, with remaining parts taken from reference TRBV9 and TRBJ2-7, reads DSGVTQTPKHLITATGQRVTLRCSPRSGDLSVYWYQQSLDQGLQFLIQYYNGEERAKGNILERFSAQQFPDLHSELNLSSLELGDSALYFCASSAARQGAFNEQYFGPGTRLTVT.

This chain joins TRBV2 and TRBJ1-6, with D maybe TRBD1 (6 bases). V dropped 5 bases and J dropped 9 bases, with 17 bases sitting between them. The CDR3 has 15 residues. Germline CDR1 and CDR2: SNHLY and FYNNEI. CDR3 sequence reads: CASSREQGFGSPLHF. The CDR3 DNA follows: TGTGCCAGCAGTAGGGAACAGGGTTTTGGTTCACCCCTCCACTTT.

The rearrangement uses TRBV29-1 and TRBJ1-1; 10 bases agree with TRBD1. The V gene end was trimmed by 3 bases and the J gene end by 11 bases; junction bases not matched to a gene: 3. CDR1 and CDR2 from the germline V gene are SQVTM and ANQGSEA. This CDR3 contains 11 residues. CDR3 nucleotides: TGCAGCGTTGAGTCGGGACAGGGGGCTTTCTTT. Translation gives CSVESGQGAFF.

The V gene is TRBV12-5, the J gene TRBJ2-5; either TRBD1 or TRBD2 may fit D (8 bases each). This CDR3 region has 17 residues. V lost 6 bases, J lost 2 bases, and 22 bases lay in between. Germline V gene data show CDR1 as LGHNT and CDR2 as FRNRAP. The CDR3 loop is CASGREGGQVLQETQYF. CDR3 in DNA: TGTGCTAGTGGCCGGGAGGGGGGACAGGTTCTACAAGAGACCCAGTACTTC.

This clonotype is a singleton in its sample. The gene calls are TRBV10-3 and TRBJ1-2; D remains unclear. The CDR3 is 14 residues long. Per germline, CDR1 ENHRY and CDR2 SYGVKD. Trimming took off 5 bases at V and 4 bases at J, with 14 bases between the two ends. The CDR3, as DNA: TGTGCCATCAGTTTACTAGCGGGAATCTATGGCTACACCTTC. Translated, it gives CAISLLAGIYGYTF.

The gene calls are TRBV12-5 and TRBJ1-1; D remains ambiguous. V lost 3 bases to trimming and J lost 8 bases, with 22 bases between them. The germline gives CDR1 LGHNT, CDR2 FRNRAP. The CDR3 contains 16 residues. The CDR3 DNA follows: TGTGCTAGTGGTTTAGGGTCAACGCCGGGCGGGCCCGAAGCTTTCTTT. It specifies CASGLGSTPGGPEAFF.

V and J are TRBV19 and TRBJ2-5; 11 bases map to TRBD1. Germline trimming cut 5 bases from V and 5 bases from J; bases unmatched to any gene: 13. This CDR3 contains 17 residues. The germline V gene encodes CDR1 LNHDA and CDR2 SQIVND (reference sequence). The CDR3 DNA follows: TGTGCCAGTAGTTTCGGACAGGGGGCGCGGGCGGAGGAGACCCAGTACTTC. This translates into CASSFGQGARAEETQYF.

This clonotype was found many times. The chain joins TRBV7-6 to TRBJ2-5, with TRBD2 identical over 13 bases. There are 19 residues in the CDR3. V was pared by 3 bases and J by 0 bases, with 10 bases of the junction left unmatched. From germline, CDR1 is SGHVS and CDR2 FNYEAQ. CDR3 nucleotide sequence: TGTGCCAGCAGCTTCGCGCCGAAGACTAGCGGGGGGAACCAAGAGACCCAGTACTTC. It is translated as CASSFAPKTSGGNQETQYF.

This clonotype has ten or more counts. The V and J genes are TRBV12-5 and TRBJ2-7; D gene uncertain. The CDR3 covers 13 residues. Germline lookup yields CDR1 LGHNT and CDR2 FRNRAP. The V and J ends lost 2 bases and 3 bases respectively, with 8 bases between them. In DNA form, the CDR3 reads TGTGCTAGTGGTTTGATGGGGATCTACGAGCAGTACTTC. Translated: CASGLMGIYEQYF.

This clonotype was detected ten times or more. This chain joins TRBV20-1 and TRBJ2-1; D uncertain. Looked up from germline, CDR1 is DFQATT and CDR2 is SNEGSKA (reference sequence). V was trimmed by 5 bases and J by 5 bases, leaving 13 bases between them. This CDR3 is 13 amino acids long. CDR3 DNA sequence: TGCAGTGCTGACCTTAACTTTGACAATGAGCAGTTCTTC. It translates to CSADLNFDNEQFF.

CDR3 sequence: CASSGGRTGRETQYF. The DNA for the CDR3 is TGTGCCAGCAGCGGGGGCAGAACCGGGCGGGAGACCCAGTACTTC. This chain links TRBV7-3 with TRBJ2-5; D may be TRBD1 (6 bases). Germline V lookup: CDR1 SGHTA, CDR2 FQGTGA. The CDR3 sequence is 15 residues long. V was cut by 5 bases and J by 5 bases, with 18 bases left in between.

This clonotype was observed a few times. This chain joins TRBV27 and TRBJ1-4, with D unresolved. V was trimmed by 5 bases and J by 7 bases, leaving 11 bases between them. The germline V gene has CDR1 MNHEY and CDR2 SMNVEV (reference sequence). The CDR3 length is 13 residues. The CDR3: CASSLYGSEKLFF. CDR3 in DNA: TGTGCCAGCAGTCTCTACGGCAGTGAAAAACTGTTTTTT.

This clonotype was detected many times. The V call is TRBV19, the J call TRBJ2-2; TRBD1 might be the D (6 bases). V dropped 9 bases and J dropped 2 bases, with 13 bases sitting between them. The CDR3 is 14 residues long. Germline CDR1 reads LNHDA; CDR2 reads SQIVND (reference sequence). The CDR3 sequence: CASKDRSNTGELFF. The CDR3 DNA reads TGTGCCAGCAAAGACAGGAGCAACACCGGGGAGCTGTTTTTT.

The gene calls are TRBV11-3 and TRBJ2-5; D uncertain. Germline V gene data show CDR1 as SGHNT and CDR2 as YENEEA. This CDR3 region has 17 residues. The ends were cut back, 4 bases at V and 4 bases at J, with 22 bases in the middle. CDR3: CASSWNVRAFRVETQYF. CDR3 nucleotides: TGTGCCAGCAGCTGGAACGTTCGTGCTTTCCGGGTAGAGACCCAGTACTTC. Supplemented by reference TRBV11-3 and TRBJ2-5, the full variable domain reads EAGVVQSPRYKIIEKKQPVAFWCNPISGHNTLYWYLQNLGQGPELLIRYENEEAVDDSQLPKDRFSAERLKGVDSTLKIQPAELGDSAVYLCASSWNVRAFRVETQYFGPGTRLLVL.

As to this clonotype: One base away lies a much larger clone, so this may be a sequencing read error. Without the conserved terminal phenylalanine or tryptophan, this CDR3 likely stems from a read error. The V call is TRBV18, the J call TRBJ2-3, with D tentatively TRBD2 (5 bases). The CDR3 sequence is 14 residues long. Germline CDR1 is KGHSH and CDR2 is LQKENI. Trimming left V 2 bases short and J 2 bases short, with 8 bases between. The CDR3 loop is CASSPAGFTDTQYS. The CDR3 DNA reads as TGTGCCAGCTCACCAGCGGGTTTCACAGATACGCAGTATTCT.

The genes are TRBV2 and TRBJ1-2; unclear D gene. This CDR3 is 11 amino acids long. V was clipped by 5 bases and J by 4 bases, with 5 bases between them. Germline values: CDR1 SNHLY, CDR2 FYNNEI. CDR3 DNA: TGTGCCAGCAGTTTTAGCTATGGCTACACCTTC. Its translation is CASSFSYGYTF.

This clonotype was seen many times. The chain combines TRBV5-1 with TRBJ1-6; D perhaps matches TRBD1 (6 bases). The V end was cut by 4 bases, the J end by 5 bases, with 10 bases between. The CDR3 has 14 residues. Germline-derived CDR1 and CDR2 are SGHRS and YFSETQ. The DNA of the CDR3 is TGCGCCAGCAGCCTACAGGGAGATAATTCACCCCTCCACTTT. It specifies CASSLQGDNSPLHF.

The chain couples TRBV10-3 to TRBJ1-1; D is unresolved. V was clipped by 10 bases and J by 7 bases, with 19 bases between them. This CDR3 region has 13 residues. CDR1 is ENHRY and CDR2 is SYGVKD in the germline V gene. The CDR3 DNA reads as TGTGCCACCGCACCTAGGGAAAATAGTGAAGCTTTCTTT. Its translation: CATAPRENSEAFF.

This clonotype was found many times. This chain uses TRBV20-1 with TRBJ2-1, with TRBD2 identical over 8 bases. Looked up from germline, CDR1 is DFQATT and CDR2 is SNEGSKA (reference sequence). The V segment lost 4 bases and the J segment 2 bases; nucleotides outside the gene matches: 7. This CDR3 has 15 amino acids. The CDR3: CSANSGEGAYNEQFF. CDR3 nucleotides: TGCAGTGCTAATAGCGGGGAGGGGGCCTACAATGAGCAGTTCTTC.

On this clonotype itself: Sequence at one end of the junction differs from germline and may be a read error. V and J are TRBV7-7 and TRBJ2-2, with D unclear. CDR1 is SSHAT and CDR2 is FNYEAQ in the germline V gene (reference sequence). The CDR3 has 14 residues. The CDR3 coding sequence is TGTGCTAGCAGCTTCCAAGCCCTCACCGGGGAGCTGTTTTTT. This codes for CASSFQALTGELFF.

This clonotype has more than one count but fewer than ten. J is TRBJ2-7 and V is TRBV7-8; D is perhaps TRBD2 (5 bases). The CDR3 has 17 amino acids. V was pared by 1 base and J by 2 bases, with 18 bases between. Germline V gene sequence: CDR1 SGHVS, CDR2 FQNEAQ. The CDR3 loop is CASSLGGREVIPYEQYF. In DNA, the CDR3 is TGTGCCAGCAGCTTAGGTGGGAGAGAGGTTATACCCTACGAGCAGTACTTC.

The sample holds a few counts of this clonotype. A clone one base away is much larger, so this may be a read error. V usage is TRBV4-1 and J usage is TRBJ1-2, with D possibly matching TRBD1 (5 bases). The CDR3 has 13 residues. Germline lookup yields CDR1 MGHRA and CDR2 YSYEKL. V was clipped by 4 bases and J by 8 bases, with 14 bases between them. CDR3 nucleotide sequence: TGCGCCAGCAGCCCTGCCGGGGACGGGGGCTACACCTTC. Encoded protein: CASSPAGDGGYTF.

This clonotype turned up a few times. J is TRBJ1-1 and V is TRBV6-1, with TRBD1 matching over 7 bases. V gave up 4 bases and J gave up 6 bases; unmatched junction bases: 8. There are 14 residues in the CDR3. Germline-derived CDR1 and CDR2 are MNHNS and SASEGT. CDR3 nucleotide sequence: TGTGCCAGCAGTGCTGACAGGGACTCGCCTGAAGCTTTCTTT. Translating it yields CASSADRDSPEAFF.

This clonotype was detected only a few times. This chain joins TRBV27 and TRBJ2-1; 10 bases map to TRBD1. Germline lookup yields CDR1 MNHEY and CDR2 SMNVEV (reference sequence). The junction had 2 bases not matched to a gene; V was cut back by 6 bases and J by 6 bases. The length of the CDR3 is 13 residues. The CDR3 loop is CASRRTGGNEQFF. The CDR3 coding sequence is TGTGCCAGCAGACGGACAGGGGGCAATGAGCAGTTCTTC.

The V gene is TRBV11-2, the J gene TRBJ2-7, with TRBD1 identical over 7 bases. The germline gives CDR1 SGHAT, CDR2 FQNNGV. Trimming cost V 0 bases and J 3 bases; bases outside gene matches: 5. This CDR3 contains 15 residues. In DNA, the CDR3 is TGTGCCAGCAGCTTAGATTGGGACAGCGTCTACGAGCAGTACTTC. Amino acid sequence: CASSLDWDSVYEQYF.

The rearrangement links TRBV10-2 to TRBJ2-7, with TRBD1 matching over 10 bases. The CDR3 runs 12 residues. V shed 6 bases and J 6 bases; nucleotides not matched to a gene: 2. Germline V gene lookup returns CDR1 WSHSY and CDR2 SAAADI. The CDR3 DNA is TGCGCCAGCAGGGGACAGGGGCCCGAGCAGTACTTC. Encoded protein: CASRGQGPEQYF.